A few counts support the clone carrying this TCR beta chain. This sample was taken from a study of response to subunit inactivated influenza vaccine. The length of the CDR3 is 14 residues. The germline V gene has CDR1 SGDLS and CDR2 YYNGEE. Deletions cut 0 bases from V and 4 bases from J, with 10 bases between. MiXCR, run by TCRdb on the RT-PCR reads, gives a single entry per CDR3 protein. The sample lists about 570,000 distinct CDR3 sequences, over 9% occurring once. This same sample was also part of a study on T cells expressing NK-cell markers. That source reports: Template switching by 5'RACE with UMIs generated the TCR beta cDNA. Among the eight sequenced donors, seven tested HCMV-seropositive and one tested seronegative. With an anti-gamma-delta TCR antibody, sorting in several experiments was kept to alpha-beta TCR T cells. Dominant NKG2C+ clonotypes in six donors made up about 1.0-8% of CD8+ T cells. Specificity for HCMV among expanded NKG2C+ T cell clones was not established.

The sequence derives from a man aged 50 to 60 who received an inactivated influenza vaccine. The V call is TRBV9, the J call TRBJ1-2; D might be TRBD1 (5 bases). Material: PBMCs from blood, obtained on the day of vaccination. As DNA, the CDR3 is TGTGCCAGCAGCGTAGGAAAGGGGACCTATGGCTACACCTTC. Amino acid sequence: CASSVGKGTYGYTF. Complete variable domain (other parts from reference TRBV9 and TRBJ1-2): DSGVTQTPKHLITATGQRVTLRCSPRSGDLSVYWYQQSLDQGLQFLIQYYNGEERAKGNILERFSAQQFPDLHSELNLSSLELGDSALYFCASSVGKGTYGYTFGSGTRLTVV.